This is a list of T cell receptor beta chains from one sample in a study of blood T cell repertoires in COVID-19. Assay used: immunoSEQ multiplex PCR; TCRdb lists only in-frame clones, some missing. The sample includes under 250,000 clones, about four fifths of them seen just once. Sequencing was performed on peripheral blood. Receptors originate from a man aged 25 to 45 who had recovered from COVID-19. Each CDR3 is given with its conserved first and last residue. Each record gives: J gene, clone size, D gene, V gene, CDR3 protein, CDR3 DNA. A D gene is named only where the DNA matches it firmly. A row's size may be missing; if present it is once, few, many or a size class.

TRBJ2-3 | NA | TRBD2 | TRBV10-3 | CAISESTSGANTDTQYF | TGTGCCATCAGTGAGTCCACTAGCGGGGCGAACACAGATACGCAGTATTTT
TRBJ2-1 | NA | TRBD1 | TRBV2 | CASRRPGQGYNEQFF | TGTGCCAGCAGGAGACCGGGACAGGGCTACAATGAGCAGTTCTTC
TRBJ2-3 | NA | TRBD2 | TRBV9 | CASSVSGGNTDTQYF | TGTGCCAGCAGCGTAAGCGGGGGGAACACAGATACGCAGTATTTT
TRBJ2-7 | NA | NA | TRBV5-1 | CASSSRGAYEQYF | TGCGCCAGCAGCTCTCGAGGTGCCTACGAGCAGTACTTC
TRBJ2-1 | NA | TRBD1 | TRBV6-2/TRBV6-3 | CASSYGTGGLNEQFF | TGTGCCAGCAGTTATGGGACAGGGGGACTCAATGAGCAGTTCTTC
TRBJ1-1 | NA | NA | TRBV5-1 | CASSFQGMQANTEAFF | TGCGCCAGCAGCTTCCAAGGTATGCAGGCGAACACTGAAGCTTTCTTT
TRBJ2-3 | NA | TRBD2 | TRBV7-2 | CASSGAGGGNTQYF | TGTGCCAGCAGCGGAGCGGGGGGAGGGAATACGCAGTATTTT
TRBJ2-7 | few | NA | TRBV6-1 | CASSESAVASYEQYF | TGTGCCAGCAGTGAATCGGCGGTCGCCTCCTACGAGCAGTACTTC
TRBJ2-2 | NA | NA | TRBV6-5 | CASRVTYNTGELFF | TGTGCCAGCAGGGTCACTTATAACACCGGGGAGCTGTTTTTT
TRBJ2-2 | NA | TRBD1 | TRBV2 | CASKAGQGDMNTGELFF | TGTGCCAGCAAGGCGGGACAGGGCGATATGAACACCGGGGAGCTGTTTTTT
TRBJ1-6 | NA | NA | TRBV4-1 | CASSPRGGSYNSPLHF | TGCGCCAGCAGCCCCAGGGGCGGGTCCTATAATTCACCCCTCCACTTT
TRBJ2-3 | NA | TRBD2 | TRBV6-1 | CASSEVQGGVTDTQYF | TGTGCCAGCAGTGAAGTTCAGGGAGGGGTAACAGATACGCAGTATTTT
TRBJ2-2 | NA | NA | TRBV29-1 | CSVGGNTGELFF | TGCAGCGTGGGGGGAAACACCGGGGAGCTGTTTTTT
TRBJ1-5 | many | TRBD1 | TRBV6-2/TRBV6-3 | CASSYSPHPTGQPQHF | TGTGCCAGCAGTTACAGCCCGCACCCGACAGGGCAGCCCCAGCATTTT
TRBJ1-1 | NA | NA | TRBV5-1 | CASSLVGEEAFF | TGCGCCAGCAGCTTGGTGGGCGAGGAAGCTTTCTTT
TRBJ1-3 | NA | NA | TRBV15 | CATSRATDGNTIYF | TGTGCCACCAGCAGAGCCACAGATGGAAACACCATATATTTT
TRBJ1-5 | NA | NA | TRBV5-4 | CASSLDRFNQPQHF | TGTGCCAGCAGCTTGGACAGATTCAATCAGCCCCAGCATTTT
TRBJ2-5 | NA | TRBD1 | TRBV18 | CASSPSETGAGETQYF | TGTGCCAGCTCACCGTCGGAGACAGGGGCGGGCGAGACCCAGTACTTC
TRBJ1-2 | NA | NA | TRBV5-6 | CASSGTSVGYTF | TGTGCCAGCAGCGGGACTTCCGTTGGCTACACCTTC
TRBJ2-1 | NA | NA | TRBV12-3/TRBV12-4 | CANRLSSVHEQFF | TGTGCCAACAGGCTAAGTAGCGTCCATGAGCAGTTCTTC
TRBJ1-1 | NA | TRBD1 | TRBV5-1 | CASSSGQGGTEAFF | TGCGCCAGCAGCTCCGGACAGGGTGGGACTGAAGCTTTCTTT
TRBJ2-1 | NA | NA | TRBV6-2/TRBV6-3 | CASSYGRGNWDEQFF | TGTGCCAGCAGTTACGGGCGGGGAAACTGGGATGAGCAGTTCTTC
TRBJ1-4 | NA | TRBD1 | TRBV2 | CASQPGQGGLEEKLFF | TGTGCCAGCCAACCGGGACAGGGGGGCCTTGAGGAAAAACTGTTTTTT
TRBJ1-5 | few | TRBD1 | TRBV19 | CASSIDRWTGENQPQHF | TGTGCCAGTAGTATAGATAGGTGGACAGGGGAAAATCAGCCCCAGCATTTT
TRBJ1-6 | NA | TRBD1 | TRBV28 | CASSTRTGWSPLHF | TGTGCCAGCAGTACCAGGACAGGTTGGTCACCCCTCCACTTT
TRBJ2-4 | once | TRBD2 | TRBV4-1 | CASSWGNPRGAKNIQYF | TGCGCCAGCAGCTGGGGGAACCCGCGGGGGGCCAAAAACATTCAGTACTTC
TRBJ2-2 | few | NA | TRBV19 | CASSIAGAATGELFF | TGTGCCAGTAGTATTGCTGGGGCAGCAACCGGGGAGCTGTTTTTT
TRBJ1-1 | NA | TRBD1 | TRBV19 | CASSPTGVAEAFF | TGTGCCAGTAGCCCGACAGGGGTGGCTGAAGCTTTCTTT
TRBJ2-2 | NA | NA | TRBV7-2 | CASSFSGGNTGELFF | TGTGCCAGCAGCTTTAGCGGAGGGAACACCGGGGAGCTGTTTTTT
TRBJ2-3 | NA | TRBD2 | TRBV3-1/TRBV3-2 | CASSQTLGLAGAATDTQYF | TGTGCCAGCAGCCAAACTCTGGGACTAGCGGGGGCTGCCACAGATACGCAGTATTTT
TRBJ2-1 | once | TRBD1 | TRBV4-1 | CASSRDRDSNEQFF | TGCGCCAGCAGCCGCGACCGGGACAGCAATGAGCAGTTCTTC
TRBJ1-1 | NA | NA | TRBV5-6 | CASSRGLSTEAFF | TGTGCCAGCAGCAGGGGATTGAGCACTGAAGCTTTCTTT
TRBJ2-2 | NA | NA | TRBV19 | CASRGNTGPLFF | TGTGCCAGCAGGGGAAACACCGGGCCCCTGTTTTTT
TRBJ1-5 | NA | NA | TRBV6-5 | CASKRSEQPQHF | TGTGCCAGCAAGAGATCGGAGCAGCCCCAGCATTTT
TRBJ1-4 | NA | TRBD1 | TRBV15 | CATSEKPGQGDEKLFF | TGTGCCACCAGCGAGAAACCGGGACAGGGCGATGAAAAACTGTTTTTT
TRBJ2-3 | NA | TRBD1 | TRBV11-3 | CASSRGGQATDTQYF | TGTGCCAGCAGCCGAGGGGGACAGGCCACAGATACGCAGTATTTT
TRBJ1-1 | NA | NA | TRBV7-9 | CASSLGGTANTEAFF | TGTGCCAGCAGCTTGGGTGGCACAGCTAACACTGAAGCTTTCTTT
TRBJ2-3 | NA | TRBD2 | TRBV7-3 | CASSLTSGGKSDTQYF | TGTGCCAGCAGCCTGACTAGCGGGGGGAAGTCAGATACGCAGTATTTT
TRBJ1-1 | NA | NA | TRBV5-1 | CASSFGGEDTEAFF | TGCGCCAGCAGCTTCGGGGGAGAGGACACTGAAGCTTTCTTT
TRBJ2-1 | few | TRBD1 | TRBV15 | CATSRDRDRASNEQFF | TGTGCCACCAGCAGAGATAGGGACAGGGCATCCAATGAGCAGTTCTTC
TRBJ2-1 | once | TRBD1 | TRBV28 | CASSLNRGAQFF | TGTGCCAGCAGTTTAAACAGGGGTGCGCAGTTCTTC
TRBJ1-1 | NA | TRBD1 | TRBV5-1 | CASSPGGGGEAFF | TGCGCCAGCAGCCCAGGGGGCGGGGGTGAAGCTTTCTTT
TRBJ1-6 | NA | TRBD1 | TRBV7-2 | CASSPRQGQGSPLHF | TGTGCCAGCAGCCCCCGACAGGGGCAGGGTTCACCCCTCCACTTT
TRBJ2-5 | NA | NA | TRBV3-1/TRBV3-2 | CASSQDREVAEVPWETQYF | TGTGCCAGCAGCCAAGATAGGGAGGTGGCAGAGGTCCCGTGGGAGACCCAGTACTTC
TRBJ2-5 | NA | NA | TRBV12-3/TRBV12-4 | CASSSLAGETQYF | TGTGCCAGCAGTTCCCTGGCCGGGGAGACCCAGTACTTC
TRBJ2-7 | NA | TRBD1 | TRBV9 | CASSVEPTDRGGSYEQYF | TGTGCCAGCAGCGTAGAGCCCACCGACAGGGGAGGTTCTTACGAGCAGTACTTC
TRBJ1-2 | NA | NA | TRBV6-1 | CASKDIRDNYGYTF | TGTGCCAGCAAGGACATCCGAGATAACTATGGCTACACCTTC
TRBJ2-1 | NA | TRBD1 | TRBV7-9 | CASSLPGTGPFNEQFF | TGTGCCAGCAGCCTGCCCGGGACAGGGCCTTTCAATGAGCAGTTCTTC
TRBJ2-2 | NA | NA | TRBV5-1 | CASSFQGTGELFF | TGCGCCAGCAGCTTTCAGGGGACCGGGGAGCTGTTTTTT
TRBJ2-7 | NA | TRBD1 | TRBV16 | CASTLPGQGNEQYF | TGTGCCAGCACCCTACCGGGACAGGGGAACGAGCAGTACTTC
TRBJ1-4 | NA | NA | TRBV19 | CACTQGEKLFF | TGTGCCTGCACCCAGGGCGAAAAACTGTTTTTT
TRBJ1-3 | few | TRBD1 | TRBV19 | CASSTRTGSGNTIYF | TGTGCCAGTAGTACAAGGACAGGCTCTGGAAACACCATATATTTT